The clone carrying this T cell receptor beta chain was recorded at least ten times. What it binds is unknown. The sequenced template was cDNA made from the entire isolated RNA. There were 3.5 million or so reads on average in the naive, central memory and regulatory T cell samples. TCRdb's table, derived via immunoSEQ multiplex PCR, lists solely in-frame clones and lacks some. This table has a few hundred thousand clones, 9% to 10% appearing once. This sample was included in a study of beta chain features in type 1 diabetes. Study outcomes and limitations: Type 1 diabetes patients had fewer VDJ junction insertions and more deletions.

V gave up 3 bases and J gave up 10 bases, with 10 bases separating them. Germline V CDR1 and CDR2: SGHDN, FVKESK. The CDR3 covers 12 residues. The chain joins TRBV14 to TRBJ2-1, with D possibly being TRBD1 (6 bases). The sequencing input was naive CD4+ T cells from blood. This TCR was sampled from a woman in her late teens or twenties in good health. The CDR3: CASSQDSIEQFF. CDR3 in DNA: TGTGCCAGCAGCCAGGACAGTATCGAGCAGTTCTTC.